Below, 6 T cell receptor beta chains from the same sample are listed, as sequenced in a study of technical replicates of blood from a few donors. TCRdb keeps only in-frame clones here, not all; method: immunoSEQ multiplex PCR. Seen here are 55,000 to 75,000 clones, more than 75% observed once, and the top ten hold around 5.2%. The sequenced sample was PBMCs. Receptors originate from a human donor in good health. Some clones in this sample may be carry-over from other donors' samples.

This clone appeared many times. V is TRBV18 and J is TRBJ2-1; 12 bases match TRBD2. The CDR3 runs 17 residues. V trimming: 3 bases; J trimming: 4 bases; junction bases outside the gene matches: 7. CDR1 is KGHSH and CDR2 is LQKENI in the germline V gene. DNA for the CDR3: TGTGCCAGCTCACCCAAGGGACTAGCGGGTTCGTACAATGAGCAGTTCTTC. It encodes CASSPKGLAGSYNEQFF.

Regarding this clone: Other DNA sequences in this specimen translate into the identical CDR3. The chain combines TRBV18 with TRBJ2-7, with 9 bases identical to TRBD2. The V and J ends lost 3 bases and 5 bases, in that order; junction bases with no gene match: 11. Germline lookup yields CDR1 KGHSH and CDR2 LQKENI. This CDR3 is 16 amino acids long. CDR3 residues: CASSPPGLAGVDEQYF. DNA of the CDR3: TGTGCCAGCTCACCCCCGGGTTTAGCGGGAGTGGACGAGCAGTACTTC.

This chain connects TRBV10-3 to TRBJ2-2; 14 bases are shared with TRBD2. CDR1 is ENHRY and CDR2 is SYGVKD in the germline V gene. This CDR3 has 17 residues. With V trimmed by 11 bases and J by 1 base, 9 bases remained unmatched. The CDR3 region has the DNA TGTGCCCTACCGGGACTAGCGGGGGTTAAGAACACCGGGGAGCTGTTTTTT. Its translation is CALPGLAGVKNTGELFF.

This chain joins TRBV29-1 and TRBJ1-2, with D maybe TRBD1 (5 bases). V lost 1 base and J lost 0, with 9 bases in between. The CDR3 sequence is 14 residues long. The germline CDR1 and CDR2 sequences are SQVTM and ANQGSEA. The chain's CDR3 is CSVEGQTTNYGYTF. The CDR3 nucleotides are TGCAGCGTTGAAGGACAGACAACTAACTATGGCTACACCTTC.

The chain uses TRBV7-2 and TRBJ1-1; the D gene is possibly TRBD1 (5 bases). Trimming cost V 3 bases and J 0 bases, with 11 bases left between them. This CDR3 comprises 15 residues. CDR1 and CDR2 (germline): SGHTA, FQGNSA. The CDR3 DNA reads as TGTGCCAGCAGCTTCACTACAGGTTTGAACACTGAAGCTTTCTTT. Protein: CASSFTTGLNTEAFF.

This sequence joins TRBV7-2 and TRBJ2-5; the match to TRBD1 covers 8 bases. There are 15 residues in the CDR3. Germline lookup yields CDR1 SGHTA and CDR2 FQGNSA. Unmatched junction bases numbered 4, after V lost 0 bases and J lost 4 bases. The DNA of the CDR3 is TGTGCCAGCAGCTTAGCAGGACAGGGATCAGAGACCCAGTACTTC. This sequence encodes CASSLAGQGSETQYF.